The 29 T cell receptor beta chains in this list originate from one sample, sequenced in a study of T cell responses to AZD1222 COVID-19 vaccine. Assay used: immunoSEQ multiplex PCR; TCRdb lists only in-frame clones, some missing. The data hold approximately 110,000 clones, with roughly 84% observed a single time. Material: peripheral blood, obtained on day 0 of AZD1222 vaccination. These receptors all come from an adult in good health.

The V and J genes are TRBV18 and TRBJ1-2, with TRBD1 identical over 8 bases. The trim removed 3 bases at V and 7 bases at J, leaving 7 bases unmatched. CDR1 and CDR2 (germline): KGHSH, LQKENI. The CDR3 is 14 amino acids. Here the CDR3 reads CASSPPGTGSGYTF. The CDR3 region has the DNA TGTGCCAGCTCACCGCCCGGGACAGGAAGTGGCTACACCTTC.

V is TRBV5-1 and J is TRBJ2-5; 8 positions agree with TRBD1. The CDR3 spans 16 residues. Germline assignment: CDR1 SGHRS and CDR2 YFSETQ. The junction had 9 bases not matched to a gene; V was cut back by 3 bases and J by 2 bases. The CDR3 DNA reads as TGCGCCAGCAGCTACGGACAGGGACTTACTCAAGAGACCCAGTACTTC. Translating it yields CASSYGQGLTQETQYF.

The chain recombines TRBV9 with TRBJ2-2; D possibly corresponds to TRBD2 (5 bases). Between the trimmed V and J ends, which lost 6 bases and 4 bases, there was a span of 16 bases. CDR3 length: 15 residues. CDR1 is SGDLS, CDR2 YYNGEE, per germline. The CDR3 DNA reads TGTGCCAGCACCCTGGGTCTAGCCGGCACCGGGGAGCTGTTTTTT. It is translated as CASTLGLAGTGELFF.

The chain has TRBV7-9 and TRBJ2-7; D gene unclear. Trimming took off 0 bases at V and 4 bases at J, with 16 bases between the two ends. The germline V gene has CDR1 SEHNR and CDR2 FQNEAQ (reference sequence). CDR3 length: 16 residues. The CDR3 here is CASSLAPEIEGYEQYF. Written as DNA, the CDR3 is TGTGCCAGCAGCTTAGCCCCTGAGATAGAAGGGTACGAGCAGTACTTC.

The chain's CDR3 is CASSLDPLGENYGYTF. The DNA of the CDR3 is TGCGCCAGCAGCTTGGACCCGCTAGGTGAGAACTATGGCTACACCTTC. The V call is TRBV5-1, the J call TRBJ1-2; D is ambiguous. This CDR3 comprises 16 residues. The V end lost 0 bases, the J end lost 2 bases, and 14 bases lay between the germline ends. Germline CDR1 SGHRS, CDR2 YFSETQ.

The CDR3 nucleotides are TGTGCCAGCACCCACAGGGCCCGCTCTGGAAACACCATATATTTT. This sequence encodes CASTHRARSGNTIYF. The chain has TRBV6-5 and TRBJ1-3; D is possibly TRBD1 (6 bases). Germline V gene data show CDR1 as MNHEY and CDR2 as SVGAGI. Trimming took 7 bases from V and 0 from J, leaving 13 bases between them. This CDR3 is built from 15 residues.

The CDR3 DNA follows: TGCGCCAGCAGCCAAGTTCTAGCGGGGGGGCTTGCCAAAAACATTCAGTACTTC. Its protein product is CASSQVLAGGLAKNIQYF. This chain connects TRBV4-1 to TRBJ2-4, with 12 bases identical to TRBD2. J was trimmed by 1 base and V by 1 base; bases with no gene match: 5. CDR1 is MGHRA, CDR2 YSYEKL, per germline. CDR3 size: 18 residues.

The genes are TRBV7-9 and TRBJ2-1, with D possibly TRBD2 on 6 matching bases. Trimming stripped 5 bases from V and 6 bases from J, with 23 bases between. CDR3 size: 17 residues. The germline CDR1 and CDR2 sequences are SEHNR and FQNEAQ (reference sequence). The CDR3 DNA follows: TGTGCCAGCAGCCCTGGTGGCGGGACCCTCCGGGGCAATGAGCAGTTCTTC. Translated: CASSPGGGTLRGNEQFF.

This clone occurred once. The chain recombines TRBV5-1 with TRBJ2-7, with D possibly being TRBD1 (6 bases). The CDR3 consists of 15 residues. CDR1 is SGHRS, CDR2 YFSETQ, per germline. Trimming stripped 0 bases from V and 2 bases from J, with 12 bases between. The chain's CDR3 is CASSLEAGATYEQYF. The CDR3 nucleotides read TGCGCCAGCAGCTTGGAGGCAGGGGCGACCTACGAGCAGTACTTC.

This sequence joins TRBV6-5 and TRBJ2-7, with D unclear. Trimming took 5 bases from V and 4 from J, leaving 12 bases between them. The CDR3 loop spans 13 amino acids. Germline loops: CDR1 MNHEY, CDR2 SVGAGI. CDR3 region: CASSNPSRYEQYF. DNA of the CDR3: TGTGCCAGCAGTAACCCGTCGCGATACGAGCAGTACTTC.

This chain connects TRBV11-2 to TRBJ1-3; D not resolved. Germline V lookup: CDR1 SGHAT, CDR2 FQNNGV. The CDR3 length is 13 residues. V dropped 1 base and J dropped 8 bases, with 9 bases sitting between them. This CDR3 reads CASSLVARDTIYF. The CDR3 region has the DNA TGTGCCAGCAGCTTAGTCGCAAGAGACACCATATATTTT.

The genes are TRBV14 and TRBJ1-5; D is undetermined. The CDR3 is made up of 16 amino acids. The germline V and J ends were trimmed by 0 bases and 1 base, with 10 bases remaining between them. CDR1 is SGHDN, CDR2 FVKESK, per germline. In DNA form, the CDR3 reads TGTGCCAGCAGCCAAGATAGTTTGGAGAGCAATCAGCCCCAGCATTTT. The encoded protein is CASSQDSLESNQPQHF.

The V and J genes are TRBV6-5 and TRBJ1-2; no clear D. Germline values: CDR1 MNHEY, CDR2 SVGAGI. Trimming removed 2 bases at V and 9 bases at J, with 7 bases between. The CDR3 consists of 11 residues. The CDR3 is CASSYGVSYTF. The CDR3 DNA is TGTGCCAGCAGTTACGGTGTGAGCTACACCTTC.

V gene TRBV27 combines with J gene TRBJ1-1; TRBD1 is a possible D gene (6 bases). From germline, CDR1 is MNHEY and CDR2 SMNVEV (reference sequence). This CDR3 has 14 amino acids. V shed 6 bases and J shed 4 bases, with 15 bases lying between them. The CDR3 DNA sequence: TGTGCCAGCAGCGGCCGGGGGGCCCTCACTGAAGCTTTCTTT. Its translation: CASSGRGALTEAFF.

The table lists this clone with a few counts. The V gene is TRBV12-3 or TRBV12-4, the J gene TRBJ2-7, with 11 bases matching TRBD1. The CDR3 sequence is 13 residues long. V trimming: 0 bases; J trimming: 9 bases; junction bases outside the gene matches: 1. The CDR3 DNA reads TGTGCCAGCAGTTTAGCGGGGACAGGGGGGCAGTACTTC. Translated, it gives CASSLAGTGGQYF.

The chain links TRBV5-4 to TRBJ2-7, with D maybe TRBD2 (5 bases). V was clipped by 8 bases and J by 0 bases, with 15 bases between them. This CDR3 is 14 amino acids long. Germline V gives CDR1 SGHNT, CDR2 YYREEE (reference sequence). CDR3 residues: CASHTQGGSYEQYF. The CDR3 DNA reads TGTGCCAGTCATACCCAAGGAGGCTCCTACGAGCAGTACTTC.

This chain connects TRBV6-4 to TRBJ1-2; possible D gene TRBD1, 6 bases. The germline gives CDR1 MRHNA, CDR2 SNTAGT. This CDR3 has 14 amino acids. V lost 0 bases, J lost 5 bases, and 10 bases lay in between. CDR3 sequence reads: CASSDSGGPYGYTF. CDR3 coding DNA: TGTGCCAGCAGTGACTCGGGGGGCCCGTATGGCTACACCTTC.

CDR3 residues: CASSGTSGGTDTQYF. The CDR3 nucleotides are TGCGCCAGCAGTGGGACTAGCGGGGGAACAGATACGCAGTATTTT. The chain couples TRBV10-2 to TRBJ2-3; 13 nucleotides match TRBD2. Trimming removed 4 bases from V and 3 bases from J; junction bases left unmatched: 1. The germline V gene encodes CDR1 WSHSY and CDR2 SAAADI. The CDR3 covers 15 residues.

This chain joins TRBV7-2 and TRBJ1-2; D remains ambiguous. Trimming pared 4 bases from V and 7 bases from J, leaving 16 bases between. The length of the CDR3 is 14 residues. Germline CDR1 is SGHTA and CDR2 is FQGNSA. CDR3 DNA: TGTGCCAGCAGCTCAAATTTGGCCCCGGGTGGCTACACCTTC. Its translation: CASSSNLAPGGYTF. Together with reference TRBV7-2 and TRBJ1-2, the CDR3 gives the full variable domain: GAGVSQSPSNKVTEKGKDVELRCDPISGHTALYWYRQSLGQGLEFLIYFQGNSAPDKSGLPSDRFSAERTGGSVSTLTIQRTQQEDSAVYLCASSSNLAPGGYTFGSGTRLTVV.

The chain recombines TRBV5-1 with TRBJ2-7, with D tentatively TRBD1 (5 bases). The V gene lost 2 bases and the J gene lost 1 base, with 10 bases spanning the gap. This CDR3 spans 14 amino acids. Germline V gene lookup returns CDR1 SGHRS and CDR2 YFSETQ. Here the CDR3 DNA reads TGCGCCAGCAGCTTCACAGGAAAATCCTACGAGCAGTACTTC. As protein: CASSFTGKSYEQYF.

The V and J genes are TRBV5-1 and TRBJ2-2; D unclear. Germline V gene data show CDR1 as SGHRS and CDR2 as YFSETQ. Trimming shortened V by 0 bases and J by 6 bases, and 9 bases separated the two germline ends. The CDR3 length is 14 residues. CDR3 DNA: TGCGCCAGCAGCTTGGGTGCTAACCCCGGGGAGCTGTTTTTT. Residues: CASSLGANPGELFF.

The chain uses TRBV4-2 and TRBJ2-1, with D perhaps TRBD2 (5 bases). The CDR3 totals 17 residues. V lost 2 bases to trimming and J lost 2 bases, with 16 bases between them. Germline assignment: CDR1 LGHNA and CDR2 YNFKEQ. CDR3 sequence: CASSQNTGIPTYNEQFF. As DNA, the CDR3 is TGTGCCAGCAGCCAAAATACCGGGATCCCAACCTACAATGAGCAGTTCTTC.

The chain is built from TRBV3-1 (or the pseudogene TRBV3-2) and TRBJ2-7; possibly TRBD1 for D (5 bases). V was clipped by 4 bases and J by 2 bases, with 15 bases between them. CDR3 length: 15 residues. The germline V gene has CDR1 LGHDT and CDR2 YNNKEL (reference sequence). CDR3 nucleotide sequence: TGTGCCAGCAGCCCAGAATCAGGGCCTCCCTACGAGCAGTACTTC. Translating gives CASSPESGPPYEQYF.

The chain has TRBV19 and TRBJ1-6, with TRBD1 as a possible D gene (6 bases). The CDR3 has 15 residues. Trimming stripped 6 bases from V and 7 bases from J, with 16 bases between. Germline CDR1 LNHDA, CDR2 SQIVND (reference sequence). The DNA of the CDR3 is TGTGCCAGTAGGTGGACAGCGGGAACAAATTCACCCCTCCACTTT. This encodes CASRWTAGTNSPLHF.

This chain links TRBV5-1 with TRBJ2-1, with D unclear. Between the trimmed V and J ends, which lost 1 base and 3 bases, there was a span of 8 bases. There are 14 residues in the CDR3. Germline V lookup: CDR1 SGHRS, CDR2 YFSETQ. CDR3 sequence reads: CASSLQDNYNEQFF. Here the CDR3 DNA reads TGCGCCAGCAGCTTGCAGGATAACTACAATGAGCAGTTCTTC.

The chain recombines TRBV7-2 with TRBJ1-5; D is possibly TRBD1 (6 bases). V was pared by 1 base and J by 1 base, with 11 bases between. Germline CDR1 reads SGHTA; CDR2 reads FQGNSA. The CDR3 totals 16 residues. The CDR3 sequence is CASSLVGTPSNQPQHF. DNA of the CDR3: TGTGCCAGCAGCTTAGTCGGGACACCCAGCAATCAGCCCCAGCATTTT.

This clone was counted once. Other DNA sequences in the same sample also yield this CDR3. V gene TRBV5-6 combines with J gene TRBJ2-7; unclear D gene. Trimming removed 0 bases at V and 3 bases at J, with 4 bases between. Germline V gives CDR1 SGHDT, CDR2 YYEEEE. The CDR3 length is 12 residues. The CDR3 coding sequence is TGTGCCAGCAGCTTGGGGAACTACGAGCAGTACTTC. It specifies CASSLGNYEQYF.

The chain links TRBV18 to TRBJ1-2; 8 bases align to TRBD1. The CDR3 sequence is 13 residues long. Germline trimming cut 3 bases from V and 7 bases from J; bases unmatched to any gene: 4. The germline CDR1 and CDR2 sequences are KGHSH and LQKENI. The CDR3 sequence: CASSPDRASGYTF. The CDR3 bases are TGTGCCAGCTCACCGGACAGGGCGAGTGGCTACACCTTC.

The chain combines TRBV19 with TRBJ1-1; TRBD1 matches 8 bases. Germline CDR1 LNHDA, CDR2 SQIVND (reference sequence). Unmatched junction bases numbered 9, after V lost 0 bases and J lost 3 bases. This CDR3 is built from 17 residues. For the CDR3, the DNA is TGTGCCAGTAGTATAGATCTGCAGGGGGCTTTGGACACTGAAGCTTTCTTT. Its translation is CASSIDLQGALDTEAFF. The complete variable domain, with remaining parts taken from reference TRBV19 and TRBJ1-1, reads DGGITQSPKYLFRKEGQNVTLSCEQNLNHDAMYWYRQDPGQGLRLIYYSQIVNDFQKGDIAEGYSVSREKKESFPLTVTSAQKNPTAFYLCASSIDLQGALDTEAFFGQGTRLTVV.